Sequencing of this T cell receptor (beta chain) was carried out in a study of cytomegalovirus exposure and HLA in healthy donors. General study results and limits: The CMV antigen specificity of a few CMV-associated chains was confirmed through in vitro analysis. A prior analysis recorded that most TCR beta V segments were productive about 87% or about 30% of the time.

Primers included in the PCR were 60 Vbeta and 13 Jbeta primers. Sequenced by immunoSEQ multiplex PCR; TCRdb stores in-frame clones only, minus some. The table lists around 99,000 clones, about 84% of them singletons. The J segment lost 10 bases and the V segment lost 0 bases, leaving 9 bases of the junction unmatched. CDR1 is SQVTM, CDR2 ANQGSEA, per germline. The length of the CDR3 is 15 residues. For this clone: What it recognizes is unknown.

There were likely unrecorded immune exposures, though donors were nominally healthy when sampled. The specimen was PBMCs. V usage is TRBV29-1 and J usage is TRBJ2-1, with 10 bases fitting TRBD2. This receptor was taken from a man aged 25 to 45 in good health and CMV-seronegative. The CDR3 loop is CSVEDGTSGIREQFF. CDR3 DNA sequence: TGCAGCGTTGAAGATGGCACTAGCGGGATTAGGGAGCAGTTCTTC.